This paragraph covers one TCR beta chain sequence. Its antigen has not been determined. The sample holds no much larger clone one base away, and base qualities are not on file. This entry is derived from a study of control samples from healthy donors and cancer patients (dated by TCRdb to the early 2020s). V lost 5 bases and J lost 4 bases; the stretch between them is 8 bases long. There are 12 amino acids in the CDR3, from cysteine to phenylalanine inclusive. Left in the record is the CDR3 DNA by itself, 36 bases read in frame from the first base. The CDR1 and CDR2 encoded by the germline V gene are LGHNT and FRNRAP. Library preparation used the immunoSEQ multiplex PCR assay. TCRdb retrieved this table from immuneACCESS and kept in-frame rearrangements only. Not all clones are present; in checked studies, unresolved V genes account for under half, and no reason is known for the remainder. The sample table contains some 70,000 clones; only one count was recorded for about 80% of them. The ten largest clones take up about 3.1% of the sample.

The V gene is TRBV12-5 and the J gene is TRBJ1-1; no D gene is confidently identified. The sequenced sample was PBMCs. This receptor was obtained from a woman between 50 and 59 years old with lung cancer. The CDR3 region: CASGLPRTEAFF. The DNA reads TGTGCTAGTGGTCTCCCGCGCACTGAAGCTTTCTTT.